Below are 20 T cell receptor beta chains sequenced from a single sample in a study of T cell responses to AZD1222 COVID-19 vaccine. Clones were sequenced by immunoSEQ multiplex PCR, and TCRdb holds only the in-frame ones, with some missing. The sample carries about 120,000 clones, approximately 90% recorded once. Sequences were derived from peripheral blood, sampled on day 0 of AZD1222 vaccination. The origin of the receptors is an adult in good health.

The gene calls are TRBV6-5 and TRBJ1-1; D not certain. From germline, CDR1 is MNHEY and CDR2 SVGAGI. V dropped 2 bases and J dropped 2 bases, with 12 bases sitting between them. The CDR3 loop spans 15 amino acids. CDR3 nucleotide sequence: TGTGCCAGCAGTTACAATGGCGGGAGCAACACTGAAGCTTTCTTT. Translating gives CASSYNGGSNTEAFF.

The chain carries TRBV19 and TRBJ1-6; 7 nucleotides line up with TRBD1. The germline V gene has CDR1 LNHDA and CDR2 SQIVND (reference sequence). With V trimmed by 4 bases and J by 4 bases, 4 bases remained unmatched. This CDR3 contains 15 residues. CDR3 in DNA: TGTGCCAGTAGTAAACGGGACAGTTATAATTCACCCCTCCACTTT. It codes for CASSKRDSYNSPLHF.

This clone was picked up one time. This chain joins TRBV18 and TRBJ1-1; D uncertain. V lost 3 bases and J lost 1, with 6 bases in between. The length of the CDR3 is 13 residues. CDR1 KGHSH and CDR2 LQKENI come from the germline V gene. The CDR3 nucleotides are TGTGCCAGCTCACCCGACCAGAACACTGAAGCTTTCTTT. Residues: CASSPDQNTEAFF.

Written as DNA, the CDR3 is TGTGCCAGCAGTCCTCCCCCGAGGGGGCGGGGTAGTTACGAGCAGTACTTC. Encoded protein: CASSPPPRGRGSYEQYF. V usage is TRBV28 and J usage is TRBJ2-7; a weak D match, TRBD1 (7 bases). CDR3 length: 17 amino acids. Trimming removed 5 bases from V and 4 bases from J, with 24 bases in between. Germline loops: CDR1 MDHEN, CDR2 SYDVKM.

The V call is TRBV27, the J call TRBJ2-7; the D call may be TRBD1 or TRBD2 (5 bases each). The CDR3 has 12 residues. The V and J ends lost 7 bases and 2 bases respectively, with 9 bases between them. CDR1 MNHEY and CDR2 SMNVEV come from the germline V gene (reference sequence). CDR3 bases: TGTGCCAGCAAAGGGACCCCCTACGAGCAGTACTTC. The encoded protein is CASKGTPYEQYF.

The chain recombines TRBV19 with TRBJ2-1, with D uncertain. The V and J ends lost 5 bases and 7 bases respectively, with 12 bases between them. Germline loops: CDR1 LNHDA, CDR2 SQIVND (reference sequence). The CDR3 is 13 amino acids. CDR3 bases: TGTGCCAGTAGTCGGACCGGACGAAATGAGCAGTTCTTC. Amino acid sequence: CASSRTGRNEQFF.

The chain employs TRBV28 and TRBJ2-1, with 7 nucleotides matching TRBD1. The CDR3 spans 11 residues. The V and J ends lost 6 bases and 13 bases, in that order; junction bases with no gene match: 6. CDR1 MDHEN and CDR2 SYDVKM come from the germline V gene. The CDR3 nucleotides are TGTGCCAGCAGCCCAAGACAGGGCCAGTTCTTC. This encodes CASSPRQGQFF. The full variable domain, with the rest looked up from reference TRBV28 and TRBJ2-1, is DVKVTQSSRYLVKRTGEKVFLECVQDMDHENMFWYRQDPGLGLRLIYFSYDVKMKEKGDIPEGYSVSREKKERFSLILESASTNQTSMYLCASSPRQGQFFGPGTRLTVL.

This chain uses TRBV7-9 with TRBJ2-7, with 9 bases aligning to TRBD2. Germline CDR1 is SEHNR and CDR2 is FQNEAQ (reference sequence). The CDR3 covers 14 residues. With 4 bases clipped from V and 3 bases from J, the junction kept 4 bases outside the gene matches. The CDR3, as DNA: TGTGCCAGCAGCTCGCTAGCGGGGAGCTACGAGCAGTACTTC. Residues: CASSSLAGSYEQYF.

This chain uses TRBV6-5 with TRBJ2-3; D possibly corresponds to TRBD2 (6 bases). The CDR3 extends over 14 amino acids. Trimming cost V 7 bases and J 2 bases, with 13 bases left between them. Germline V gene sequence: CDR1 MNHEY, CDR2 SVGAGI. CDR3 amino acids: CASNRAGYTDTQYF. For the CDR3, the DNA is TGTGCCAGCAACAGAGCGGGCTACACAGATACGCAGTATTTT.

V is TRBV6-5 and J is TRBJ1-5, with D perhaps TRBD1 (6 bases). Between the trimmed V and J ends, which lost 6 bases and 0 bases, there was a span of 12 bases. In germline, CDR1 is MNHEY, CDR2 SVGAGI. The CDR3 consists of 15 residues. CDR3: CASRPGHYSNQPQHF. In DNA, the CDR3 is TGTGCCAGCAGACCGGGACACTATAGCAATCAGCCCCAGCATTTT.

There are a few counts of this clone. The V and J genes are TRBV5-4 and TRBJ2-7; 7 bases map to TRBD1. J lost 0 bases, V lost 2 bases, and 5 bases had no gene match. The CDR3 has 15 amino acids. Germline V gene data show CDR1 as SGHNT and CDR2 as YYREEE (reference sequence). This CDR3 is CASSFLRDSSYEQYF. For the CDR3, the DNA is TGTGCCAGCAGCTTTCTGAGGGACAGCTCCTACGAGCAGTACTTC.

CDR3 bases: TGCGCCAGCAGCAGGAACAGGGATTCCTACGAGCAGTACTTC. Amino acids: CASSRNRDSYEQYF. The chain links TRBV5-1 to TRBJ2-7, with a possible D match to TRBD1 (6 bases). V was pared by 4 bases and J by 1 base, with 12 bases between. The germline V gene has CDR1 SGHRS and CDR2 YFSETQ. The CDR3 runs to 14 residues.

The gene calls are TRBV4-1 and TRBJ2-7; TRBD1 aligns across 7 bases. This CDR3 is built from 15 residues. Germline CDR1 MGHRA, CDR2 YSYEKL. The J segment lost 2 bases and the V segment lost 0 bases, leaving 4 bases of the junction unmatched. The chain's CDR3 is CASSQEAGGTYEQYF. In DNA, the CDR3 is TGCGCCAGCAGCCAAGAAGCAGGGGGTACCTACGAGCAGTACTTC.

The V call is TRBV6-5, the J call TRBJ2-5, with 7 bases fitting TRBD1. V lost 7 bases and J lost 7; bases outside the gene matches: 12. From germline, CDR1 is MNHEY and CDR2 SVGAGI. The CDR3 is 14 residues long. The CDR3 here is CASKPRTGTGTQYF. The CDR3 DNA follows: TGTGCCAGCAAACCTAGGACAGGCACGGGGACCCAGTACTTC.

CDR3 bases: TGCGCCAGCAGCCGTGTCGGGGGGGAAGGCACAGATACGCAGTATTTT. Translated: CASSRVGGEGTDTQYF. The chain recombines TRBV5-1 with TRBJ2-3, with TRBD2 identical over 8 bases. Trimming removed 4 bases from V and 1 base from J; junction bases left unmatched: 8. There are 16 residues in the CDR3. Per germline, CDR1 SGHRS and CDR2 YFSETQ.

The chain links TRBV1 to TRBJ1-4; no DNA check was done on the table's D call, TRBD1. TRBV1 is classified as a pseudogene. The CDR3 runs 15 residues. In nucleotides, the CDR3 is TGCACCAGCAGCCAAGATCTTACAGGTAATGAAAAACTGTTTTTT. It yields the protein CTSSQDLTGNEKLFF.

The chain is built from TRBV15 and TRBJ1-1; D unresolved. CDR3 length: 14 residues. The V gene lost 0 bases and the J gene lost 1 base, with 6 bases spanning the gap. Per the germline V gene, CDR1 is LNHNV and CDR2 is YYDKDF (reference sequence). The CDR3 reads CATSRDRPNTEAFF. The CDR3 DNA follows: TGTGCCACCAGCAGAGATCGGCCGAACACTGAAGCTTTCTTT.

The chain has TRBV10-3 and TRBJ1-1, with D perhaps TRBD1 (5 bases). The CDR3 is made up of 15 amino acids. The V end lost 4 bases, the J end lost 5 bases, and 17 bases lay between the germline ends. Germline CDR1 ENHRY, CDR2 SYGVKD. For the CDR3, the DNA is TGTGCCATCAGTGCAGGTGGGACCCTGAGGACTGAAGCTTTCTTT. This translates into CAISAGGTLRTEAFF.

V gene TRBV24-1 combines with J gene TRBJ1-2, with D perhaps TRBD1 (6 bases). Germline values: CDR1 KGHDR, CDR2 SFDVKD. Trimming left V 4 bases short and J 4 bases short, with 21 bases between. This CDR3 spans 17 amino acids. The CDR3 protein is CATSENTGTWGFYGYTF. In nucleotides, the CDR3 is TGTGCCACCAGTGAGAATACCGGGACATGGGGCTTCTATGGCTACACCTTC.

The chain recombines TRBV3-1 (or the pseudogene TRBV3-2) with TRBJ1-5; weak D call: TRBD1 (6 bases). This CDR3 region has 21 residues. V was shortened by 0 bases and J by 0 bases, with 24 bases between the two germline ends. Germline V gene sequence: CDR1 LGHDT, CDR2 YNNKEL (reference sequence). CDR3 loop: CASSQEPPRGGARYSNQPQHF. CDR3 DNA sequence: TGTGCCAGCAGCCAAGAGCCACCCCGAGGGGGGGCGAGATATAGCAATCAGCCCCAGCATTTT.